This entry features one T cell receptor beta chain sequence. Distinct nucleotide sequences in the sample also encode this CDR3. The sample is drawn from a study of blood T cell repertoires in COVID-19. At the level of the study: Sites across the United States, Italy and Spain contributed samples from acute and convalescent COVID-19. In each case, the material was cDNA or gDNA derived from T cells, B-cell-depleted T cells, or PBMCs.

Germline CDR1 reads SGHRS; CDR2 reads YFSETQ. V was clipped by 0 bases and J by 3 bases, with 5 bases between them. The CDR3 spans 13 residues. The table came from immunoSEQ multiplex PCR; TCRdb's copy has only in-frame clones and leaves some out. The sample yields some 83,000 clones, 84% seen once. The rearrangement joins TRBV5-1 to TRBJ2-3; D remains ambiguous. This TCR came from a man aged 45-60 years with acute or convalescent COVID-19. The source material was peripheral blood. CDR3 sequence reads: CASSLAGTDTQYF. In DNA, the CDR3 is TGCGCCAGCAGCTTGGCCGGGACAGATACGCAGTATTTT.